This T cell receptor (beta chain) emerged from a study of shared clonotypes between healthy human individuals. The method was immunoSEQ multiplex PCR; TCRdb's version includes in-frame clones alone and lacks a portion of them. The sample yields tens of thousands of clones, over 55% seen once. CDR3 length: 15 residues. The V and J ends lost 7 bases and 0 bases respectively, with 13 bases between them. Germline V lookup: CDR1 SGHAT, CDR2 FQNNGV. The rearrangement joins TRBV11-2 to TRBJ2-1, with D unresolved. This sequence was found in a young man in good health. The sample consisted of memory CD8+ T cells sorted from blood. Sample subset: CD45RO+ cells pooled with CCR7-negative TemRA cells. CDR3 nucleotides: TGTGCCAGCACCGTTGTTAGGAGCTCCTACAATGAGCAGTTCTTC. This codes for CASTVVRSSYNEQFF.